These 30 T cell receptor beta chains originate from one sample sequenced in a study of blood T cells in healthy people across ages. A second 7 to 11 cycle PCR used barcoded and J-beta primers. Using its own MiXCR run on the 5' RACE reads, TCRdb lists one record per CDR3 protein. In the table there are about 1,600,000 distinct CDR3 sequences, 42% of which are singletons. The sample was blood. These receptors all come from a woman younger than 30 in good health.

Comment on this clonotype: This may be a read error: a much more frequent sequence differs by one nucleotide. The chain has TRBV7-2 and TRBJ2-1, with D perhaps TRBD1 or TRBD2 (5 bases each). Germline CDR1 and CDR2: SGHTA and FQGNSA. The CDR3 sequence is 16 residues long. The CDR3 DNA reads as TGTGCCAGCAGCTTACAGTTCGGGGCCGCCTACAAAGAGCAGTTCTTC. Amino acid sequence: CASSLQFGAAYKEQFF.

About this clonotype itself: The junction departs from germline at one end; a sequencing error may be responsible. The gene calls are TRBV18 and TRBJ2-7; D gene uncertain. Germline assignment: CDR1 KGHSH and CDR2 LQKENI. This CDR3 has 15 amino acids. The CDR3 region has the DNA TGTGCCAGCCCACCAAGTCTCGAGGTTTCCTACGAGCAGTACTTC. This sequence encodes CASPPSLEVSYEQYF.

This rearrangement joins TRBV7-2 to TRBJ2-7; tentatively, D is TRBD1 (5 bases). Trimming left V 1 base short and J 1 base short, with 14 bases between. The germline V gene has CDR1 SGHTA and CDR2 FQGNSA. The CDR3 consists of 16 residues. CDR3 bases: TGTGCCAGCAGCTTAGATAGGACACAGATATCCTACGAGCAGTACTTC. Residues: CASSLDRTQISYEQYF. The full variable domain, in which reference TRBV7-2 and TRBJ2-7 provide the parts outside the CDR3, is GAGVSQSPSNKVTEKGKDVELRCDPISGHTALYWYRQSLGQGLEFLIYFQGNSAPDKSGLPSDRFSAERTGGSVSTLTIQRTQQEDSAVYLCASSLDRTQISYEQYFGPGTRLTVT.

V is TRBV6-1 and J is TRBJ1-2, with no clear D. Trimming took 10 bases from V and 7 from J, leaving 16 bases between them. In germline, CDR1 is MNHNS, CDR2 SASEGT. This CDR3 spans 12 amino acids. CDR3 coding DNA: TGTGCCAACAGCGGGGTTTACCCTGGCTACACCTTC. Its translation is CANSGVYPGYTF.

The chain combines TRBV28 with TRBJ2-3; D possibly matches TRBD1 or TRBD2 (5 bases each). The germline V gene encodes CDR1 MDHEN and CDR2 SYDVKM. CDR3 length: 15 residues. Trimming left V 7 bases short and J 0 bases short, with 14 bases between. The CDR3 DNA sequence: TGTGCCAGCAAACCTGGGGGTACTAGCACAGATACGCAGTATTTT. Translation gives CASKPGGTSTDTQYF.

The sample holds a few counts of this clonotype. Here the CDR3 reads CSASALQGASYGYTF. The DNA for the CDR3 is TGCAGTGCCTCCGCACTTCAGGGGGCATCCTATGGCTACACCTTC. The chain recombines TRBV20-1 with TRBJ1-2; 8 positions agree with TRBD1. Germline-derived CDR1 and CDR2 are DFQATT and SNEGSKA (reference sequence). The CDR3 loop spans 15 amino acids. V shed 6 bases and J 4 bases; nucleotides not matched to a gene: 13.

Written as DNA, the CDR3 is TGTGCCAGCAACAGAGAAGGGGACAGGGCCAACACTGAAGCTTTCTTT. Protein sequence: CASNREGDRANTEAFF. J is TRBJ1-1 and V is TRBV12-3 or TRBV12-4, with 9 bases lining up with TRBD1. The CDR3 totals 16 residues. The V and J ends lost 7 bases and 2 bases, in that order; junction bases with no gene match: 11.

This clonotype turned up a few times. The rearrangement uses TRBV11-2 and TRBJ2-3, with 7 bases that match TRBD2. Germline V gene sequence: CDR1 SGHAT, CDR2 FQNNGV. The CDR3 extends over 15 amino acids. The V gene end was trimmed by 1 base and the J gene end by 3 bases; junction bases not matched to a gene: 4. The DNA of the CDR3 is TGTGCCAGCAGCTTAGCCCGGGAGGAGACAGATACGCAGTATTTT. Amino acids: CASSLAREETDTQYF. The full variable domain, completed using reference TRBV11-2 and TRBJ2-3, is EAGVAQSPRYKIIEKRQSVAFWCNPISGHATLYWYQQILGQGPKLLIQFQNNGVVDDSQLPKDRFSAERLKGVDSTLKIQPAKLEDSAVYLCASSLAREETDTQYFGPGTRLTVL.

This clonotype was seen many times. The J gene is TRBJ1-2, the V gene TRBV29-1; D perhaps matches TRBD1 (5 bases). CDR1 SQVTM and CDR2 ANQGSEA come from the germline V gene. CDR3 length equals 11 residues. Trimming took 7 bases from V and 3 from J, leaving 9 bases between them. CDR3 nucleotides: TGCAGCGCCCAGGGTGACTATGGCTACACCTTC. This codes for CSAQGDYGYTF.

The chain uses TRBV7-2 and TRBJ1-6; weak D call: TRBD1 (5 bases). Germline assignment: CDR1 SGHTA and CDR2 FQGNSA. The CDR3 totals 18 residues. Trimming removed 4 bases at V and 5 bases at J, with 21 bases between. The CDR3 DNA follows: TGTGCCAGCAGCTCAGCCCTCCTATGGACATCGGATAATTCACCCCTCCACTTT. Translating gives CASSSALLWTSDNSPLHF.

This sequence joins TRBV7-9 and TRBJ1-2; 7 bases match TRBD1. V lost 5 bases to trimming and J lost 0 bases; unmatched junction nucleotides: 3. This CDR3 is built from 14 residues. The germline V gene has CDR1 SEHNR and CDR2 FQNEAQ (reference sequence). This chain's CDR3 is CASSRGQTNYGYTF. The CDR3 DNA reads TGTGCCAGCAGCCGGGGACAGACTAACTATGGCTACACCTTC.

The rearrangement joins TRBV28 to TRBJ2-7, with 8 bases that match TRBD1. CDR1 and CDR2 from the germline V gene are MDHEN and SYDVKM. V trimming: 6 bases; J trimming: 12 bases; junction bases outside the gene matches: 7. This CDR3 contains 11 residues. DNA of the CDR3: TGTGCCAGCAGCCTAGGACAGGGACTGTACTTC. Protein: CASSLGQGLYF.

This chain joins TRBV12-3 or TRBV12-4 and TRBJ2-3; either TRBD1 or TRBD2 may fit D (5 bases each). Trimming took off 6 bases at V and 0 bases at J, with 16 bases between the two ends. The CDR3 loop spans 16 amino acids. The CDR3 sequence: CASSPKGETSTDTQYF. CDR3 DNA sequence: TGTGCCAGCAGCCCGAAAGGGGAGACTAGCACAGATACGCAGTATTTT.

The chain carries TRBV7-2 and TRBJ2-1; D may be TRBD2 (5 bases). This CDR3 comprises 14 residues. CDR1 and CDR2 from the germline V gene are SGHTA and FQGNSA. Trimming removed 2 bases at V and 10 bases at J, with 15 bases between. The CDR3 DNA sequence: TGTGCCAGCAGCTTAAGAGGGCTTTACTACGAGCAGTTCTTC. Translated: CASSLRGLYYEQFF.

The rearrangement joins TRBV18 to TRBJ2-4; D is undetermined. The V and J ends lost 6 bases and 0 bases respectively, with 12 bases between them. Germline V CDR1 and CDR2: KGHSH, LQKENI. There are 15 residues in the CDR3. The CDR3 region is CASSPSRVAKNIQYF. CDR3 bases: TGTGCCAGCTCCCCCTCCCGGGTAGCCAAAAACATTCAGTACTTC.

CDR3 nucleotides: TGTACCAGCAGCTTTACAGGGGAGGGAGAGACCCAGTACTTC. Protein product: CTSSFTGEGETQYF. V is TRBV7-2 and J is TRBJ2-5, with D tentatively TRBD1 or TRBD2 (7 bases each). Germline assignment: CDR1 SGHTA and CDR2 FQGNSA. V was trimmed by 3 bases and J by 4 bases, leaving 12 bases between them. This CDR3 has 14 amino acids.

In this sample, this clonotype turned up a few times. V gene TRBV7-2 combines with J gene TRBJ2-3; TRBD1 might be the D (5 bases). This CDR3 has 15 amino acids. Germline V lookup: CDR1 SGHTA, CDR2 FQGNSA. Trimming cost V 1 base and J 6 bases, with 14 bases left between them. The chain's CDR3 is CASSLGQSLPDTQYF. The CDR3 DNA follows: TGTGCCAGCAGCTTAGGACAGAGCCTCCCGGATACGCAGTATTTT.

The rearrangement uses TRBV5-5 and TRBJ1-2; TRBD1 matches at 9 bases. Germline trimming cut 4 bases from V and 6 bases from J; bases unmatched to any gene: 13. This CDR3 region has 16 residues. Germline V gives CDR1 SGHKS, CDR2 YYEKEE (reference sequence). CDR3 sequence reads: CASSDGTGKKVDGYTF. Here the CDR3 DNA reads TGTGCCAGCAGCGACGGGACAGGGAAAAAAGTTGATGGCTACACCTTC.

The chain has TRBV4-1 and TRBJ2-5; TRBD2 is a possible D gene (7 bases). The end of the DNA fits TRBJ2-7 better, so the J call may be wrong. CDR1 and CDR2 from the germline V gene are MGHRA and YSYEKL. The CDR3 loop spans 16 amino acids. CDR3 nucleotide sequence: TGCGCCTCCAAACCGGCGGGGGCTGATGGGAGGTACGAGCAGTACTTC. Protein sequence: CASKPAGADGRYEQYF.

The CDR3 sequence is CASSPGSTSGELFF. The CDR3 nucleotides read TGTGCCAGCTCACCTGGATCGACTAGCGGAGAATTGTTCTTC. This chain uses TRBV18 with TRBJ2-1; 9 bases are shared with TRBD2. V trimming: 3 bases; J trimming: 15 bases; junction bases outside the gene matches: 12. The CDR3 runs 14 residues. The germline CDR1 and CDR2 sequences are KGHSH and LQKENI.

The genes are TRBV7-6 and TRBJ1-4; possible D gene TRBD1, 6 bases. The CDR3 length is 15 residues. CDR1 is SGHVS and CDR2 is FNYEAQ in the germline V gene. Between the trimmed V and J ends, which lost 8 bases and 6 bases, there was a span of 19 bases. As DNA, the CDR3 is TGTGCCAGCGGCACTCCCAGGGGTTTGGATGAAAAACTGTTTTTT. Its protein product is CASGTPRGLDEKLFF.

The chain carries TRBV10-3 and TRBJ2-1, with TRBD2 identical over 11 bases. CDR3 length equals 16 residues. CDR1 and CDR2 from the germline V gene are ENHRY and SYGVKD. Germline trimming cut 7 bases from V and 1 base from J; bases unmatched to any gene: 6. The CDR3, as DNA: TGTGCCATCACCAGGGGACTAGCGGCGTCCTACAATGAGCAGTTCTTC. Its translation: CAITRGLAASYNEQFF.

This clonotype turned up a few times. The chain carries TRBV10-3 and TRBJ2-7, with 9 bases identical to TRBD1. V gave up 6 bases and J gave up 2 bases; unmatched junction bases: 5. Germline V CDR1 and CDR2: ENHRY, SYGVKD. The CDR3 contains 14 residues. The CDR3 nucleotides are TGTGCCATCAGGGACGGACAGGGGACCTACGAGCAGTACTTC. Translation: CAIRDGQGTYEQYF.

The gene calls are TRBV10-1 and TRBJ2-6; 8 bases align to TRBD1. The V gene's germline CDR1 is WNHNN and CDR2 SYGVQD (reference sequence). This CDR3 is built from 19 residues. V lost 0 bases to trimming and J lost 1 base; unmatched junction nucleotides: 8. This chain's CDR3 is CASSESRDRLYSGANVLTF. CDR3 sequence (DNA): TGCGCCAGCAGTGAGTCCAGGGACAGGCTCTATTCTGGGGCCAACGTCCTGACTTTC.

The CDR3 loop reads CASKTATYEQFF. In DNA, the CDR3 is TGTGCCAGCAAGACAGCGACCTACGAGCAGTTCTTC. This chain uses TRBV6-5 with TRBJ2-1, with a weak D call TRBD1 (5 bases). The CDR3 consists of 12 residues. V gave up 7 bases and J gave up 10 bases, with 14 bases separating them. Germline V lookup: CDR1 MNHEY, CDR2 SVGAGI.

This clonotype was counted only a few times. J is TRBJ2-7 and V is TRBV5-1; D is possibly TRBD1 (5 bases). Trimming pared 0 bases from V and 2 bases from J, leaving 12 bases between. The CDR3 covers 15 residues. Germline V gene sequence: CDR1 SGHRS, CDR2 YFSETQ. Written as DNA, the CDR3 is TGCGCCAGCAGCTTGGGCAGGGATCGCACCTACGAGCAGTACTTC. Its protein is CASSLGRDRTYEQYF.

This clonotype was seen a few times. This chain links TRBV12-3 or TRBV12-4 with TRBJ2-3; 15 nucleotides match TRBD2. J gave up 4 bases and V 8 bases, and 10 bases lay outside the gene matches. CDR3 size: 17 residues. CDR3 region: CASWTSGGALTADTQYF. Here the CDR3 DNA reads TGTGCCAGCTGGACTAGCGGGGGGGCCCTGACGGCAGATACGCAGTATTTT.

This clonotype showed up many times. The chain joins TRBV29-1 to TRBJ2-5; maybe TRBD1 (6 bases). Trimming shortened V by 4 bases and J by 11 bases, and 17 bases separated the two germline ends. The CDR3 has 12 amino acids. The germline gives CDR1 SQVTM, CDR2 ANQGSEA. As DNA, the CDR3 is TGCAGCGTTGCGGAGACAGGTCAGCAGCAGTACTTC. Protein product: CSVAETGQQQYF.

This clonotype was detected only a few times. V and J are TRBV6-4 and TRBJ2-1; 8 bases agree with TRBD2. CDR1 and CDR2 (germline): MRHNA, SNTAGT. The junction had 11 bases not matched to a gene; V was cut back by 4 bases and J by 6 bases. The length of the CDR3 is 16 residues. This CDR3 is CASSAFGREAGNEQFF. In nucleotides, the CDR3 is TGTGCCAGCAGTGCCTTCGGGAGGGAAGCGGGCAATGAGCAGTTCTTC.

The chain employs TRBV20-1 and TRBJ2-5, with TRBD2 as a possible D gene (6 bases). CDR3 length equals 13 residues. The germline V gene has CDR1 DFQATT and CDR2 SNEGSKA (reference sequence). With 0 bases removed from V and 13 bases from J, the gap between germline ends came to 18 bases. The CDR3 DNA follows: TGCAGTGCTAGAGAACCTCTAGCGAACGAGCGGTACTTC. Translated: CSAREPLANERYF.